The 28 T cell receptor beta chains in this list originate from one sample, sequenced in a study of T cells in Graves' hyperthyroidism and ophthalmopathy. RNA transcripts were the template for amplifying TCR beta CDR3 regions. Carried out on the TCR CDR3, a first-round RT-PCR used the HTBI primer set. From the multiplex PCR reads, TCRdb called clonotypes with MiXCR, one entry per CDR3 protein. The table records hundreds of thousands of distinct CDR3 sequences, about a fifth of them present only once. The sequenced sample consisted of blood. The receptors stem from a man younger than 45 with Graves' ophthalmopathy.

This clonotype was seen a handful of times. One end of the junction is discordant with germline, which a read error may explain. This chain connects TRBV20-1 to TRBJ2-7, with 10 bases aligning to TRBD2. This CDR3 is 12 amino acids long. From germline, CDR1 is DFQATT and CDR2 SNEGSKA (reference sequence). CDR3 residues: CSARGTSVEQYF. The CDR3 DNA reads TGCAGTGCCAGAGGGACTAGCGTCGAGCAGTACTTC.

This chain links TRBV19 with TRBJ1-6, with D perhaps matching TRBD1 (6 bases). CDR1 is LNHDA and CDR2 is SQIVND in the germline V gene (reference sequence). The CDR3 extends over 15 amino acids. V lost 9 bases to trimming and J lost 4 bases, with 16 bases between them. The DNA for the CDR3 is TGTGCCAGCGCCCCCCAGGACAGATATAATTCACCCCTCCACTTT. This codes for CASAPQDRYNSPLHF.

This clonotype showed up just a few times. The chain has TRBV7-9 and TRBJ1-2, with TRBD1 identical over 8 bases. CDR3 size: 16 residues. Germline V gives CDR1 SEHNR, CDR2 FQNEAQ (reference sequence). The V and J ends lost 4 bases and 0 bases, in that order; junction bases with no gene match: 7. The CDR3 reads CASSSGTGPSNYGYTF. CDR3 in DNA: TGTGCCAGCAGCTCAGGGACAGGCCCCTCTAACTATGGCTACACCTTC.

This clonotype was observed a few times. At one boundary the junction diverges from the germline segment, which might be a read error. The V gene is TRBV29-1, the J gene TRBJ1-1, with D uncertain. The germline gives CDR1 SQVTM, CDR2 ANQGSEA. The CDR3 has 11 residues. Here the CDR3 DNA reads TGCAGCGTTGTATTCGACACTGGAGCTTTCTTT. As protein: CSVVFDTGAFF.

The count of this clonotype is one. Possible read error: a much larger clone is one base away. The gene calls are TRBV11-2 and TRBJ2-1; D tentatively reads TRBD1 or TRBD2 (5 bases each). The V gene's germline CDR1 is SGHAT and CDR2 FQNNGV. CDR3 length: 15 amino acids. CDR3 nucleotide sequence: TGTGCCAGCAGCTTCATATCGGGGCCATCCAATGAGCAGTCCTTC. Translation gives CASSFISGPSNEQSF.

This clonotype was recorded many times. The CDR3 here is CASSSNGGTQYF. The CDR3 nucleotides are TGTGCCAGCAGCTCCAACGGGGGGACCCAGTACTTC. V usage is TRBV11-2 and J usage is TRBJ2-5, with D possibly matching TRBD2 (6 bases). The CDR3 totals 12 residues. Trimming left V 4 bases short and J 7 bases short, with 10 bases between. Germline values: CDR1 SGHAT, CDR2 FQNNGV.

This chain connects TRBV7-2 to TRBJ2-5, with D perhaps TRBD1 or TRBD2 (5 bases each). V gave up 3 bases and J gave up 0 bases, with 14 bases separating them. This CDR3 contains 16 residues. Per the germline V gene, CDR1 is SGHTA and CDR2 is FQGNSA. CDR3 bases: TGTGCCAGCAGCTTCGAGGGCAGGGTCGACCAAGAGACCCAGTACTTC. Residues: CASSFEGRVDQETQYF. Full variable domain (rest looked up from reference TRBV7-2 and TRBJ2-5): GAGVSQSPSNKVTEKGKDVELRCDPISGHTALYWYRQSLGQGLEFLIYFQGNSAPDKSGLPSDRFSAERTGGSVSTLTIQRTQQEDSAVYLCASSFEGRVDQETQYFGPGTRLLVL.

This clonotype was seen ten or more times. The J gene is TRBJ2-3, the V gene TRBV7-3, with D possibly matching TRBD2 (5 bases). CDR1 is SGHTA, CDR2 FQGTGA, per germline. This CDR3 is built from 15 residues. The germline V and J ends were trimmed by 1 base and 2 bases, with 10 bases remaining between them. CDR3 sequence reads: CASSLSPGNTDTQYF. The CDR3 DNA reads as TGTGCCAGCAGCTTAAGCCCGGGAAACACAGATACGCAGTATTTT.

This clonotype was counted only a few times. The J gene is TRBJ1-4, the V gene TRBV19; tentatively, D is TRBD1 (5 bases). Germline loops: CDR1 LNHDA, CDR2 SQIVND (reference sequence). V lost 5 bases and J 3 bases, leaving 13 bases between the germline ends. The CDR3 has 15 residues. DNA of the CDR3: TGTGCCAGTAGTCCTTTGGACACGGCTAATGAAAAACTGTTTTTT. It translates to CASSPLDTANEKLFF.

This clonotype has only a few counts. The V gene is TRBV11-2, the J gene TRBJ1-4; 10 positions match TRBD1. There are 15 residues in the CDR3. With 5 bases clipped from V and 8 bases from J, the junction kept 8 bases outside the gene matches. Per the germline V gene, CDR1 is SGHAT and CDR2 is FQNNGV. The CDR3 spells CASSLSGTGAEKLFF. CDR3 sequence (DNA): TGTGCCAGCAGCCTCTCCGGGACAGGGGCAGAAAAACTGTTTTTT.

In its sample, this clonotype was seen many times. V is TRBV7-2 and J is TRBJ2-3, with 11 bases aligning to TRBD2. Looked up from germline, CDR1 is SGHTA and CDR2 is FQGNSA. V was clipped by 5 bases and J by 2 bases; unmatched bases: 15. This CDR3 contains 19 residues. The CDR3 DNA reads as TGTGCCAGCAGCCTAAACAGGCGACTAGCGGGACGTTTCACAGATACGCAGTATTTT. Translation gives CASSLNRRLAGRFTDTQYF. The full variable domain, completed using reference TRBV7-2 and TRBJ2-3, is GAGVSQSPSNKVTEKGKDVELRCDPISGHTALYWYRQSLGQGLEFLIYFQGNSAPDKSGLPSDRFSAERTGGSVSTLTIQRTQQEDSAVYLCASSLNRRLAGRFTDTQYFGPGTRLTVL.

This clonotype was seen a few times. This sequence joins TRBV7-9 and TRBJ1-2; no clear D. The CDR3 has 15 residues. Germline CDR1 is SEHNR and CDR2 is FQNEAQ (reference sequence). The germline V and J ends were trimmed by 6 bases and 0 bases, with 14 bases remaining between them. The DNA of the CDR3 is TGTGCCAGCAGTTATGTCCCCCTATCTAACTATGGCTACACCTTC. As protein: CASSYVPLSNYGYTF.

The chain combines TRBV15 with TRBJ2-7; 8 bases map to TRBD2. J was trimmed by 6 bases and V by 0 bases; bases with no gene match: 10. CDR1 is LNHNV, CDR2 YYDKDF, per germline (reference sequence). This CDR3 is built from 16 residues. CDR3 amino acids: CATSRDQAAGAVEQYF. CDR3 nucleotide sequence: TGTGCCACCAGCAGAGATCAAGCAGCGGGAGCGGTCGAGCAGTACTTC.

The chain has TRBV19 and TRBJ2-3; 8 bases map to TRBD2. With 5 bases clipped from V and 3 bases from J, the junction kept 4 bases outside the gene matches. Germline values: CDR1 LNHDA, CDR2 SQIVND (reference sequence). The CDR3 contains 14 residues. CDR3 DNA sequence: TGTGCCAGTAGTGCCGGGAGGGAAACAGATACGCAGTATTTT. As protein: CASSAGRETDTQYF.

The V gene is TRBV28, the J gene TRBJ2-1; 11 bases are shared with TRBD2. Unmatched junction bases numbered 8, after V lost 8 bases and J lost 5 bases. The CDR3 totals 15 residues. Germline V gene sequence: CDR1 MDHEN, CDR2 SYDVKM. The CDR3 region is CASARLAGPNNEQFF. The CDR3 DNA follows: TGTGCCAGCGCCCGACTAGCGGGACCTAACAATGAGCAGTTCTTC.

Of note for this clonotype: This clone may be a read error of a much larger clone one base away. The chain is built from TRBV5-5 and TRBJ2-7; 7 nucleotides align to TRBD1. CDR1 is SGHKS, CDR2 YYEKEE, per germline (reference sequence). The ends lost 4 bases at V and 3 bases at J; junction bases unmatched: 4. CDR3 length: 13 residues. This CDR3 reads CASSSYRGYEQYF. In nucleotides, the CDR3 is TGTGCCAGCAGCAGCTACAGGGGCTACGAGCAGTACTTC.

The rearrangement uses TRBV5-1 and TRBJ2-4, with 11 bases fitting TRBD1. This CDR3 spans 14 amino acids. Per germline, CDR1 SGHRS and CDR2 YFSETQ. J was trimmed by 6 bases and V by 5 bases; bases with no gene match: 4. The CDR3 DNA follows: TGCGCCAGCAGGTCTGGACAGGGGGCAAACATTCAGTACTTC. It translates to CASRSGQGANIQYF.

The rearrangement uses TRBV30 and TRBJ2-1; 9 positions agree with TRBD2. V lost 8 bases, J lost 5 bases, and 10 bases stayed unmatched. The CDR3 has 14 amino acids. The germline V gene encodes CDR1 GTSNPN and CDR2 SVGIG (reference sequence). The CDR3 sequence: CAGTPSGNHNEQFF. In nucleotides, the CDR3 is TGTGCCGGCACCCCTAGCGGGAACCACAATGAGCAGTTCTTC.

This clonotype was counted a single time. The rearrangement joins TRBV14 to TRBJ2-7, with D unclear. Trimming pared 0 bases from V and 2 bases from J, leaving 8 bases between. There are 14 residues in the CDR3. Germline CDR1 and CDR2: SGHDN and FVKESK. CDR3 nucleotide sequence: TGTGCCAGCAGCCAAGATTTAGCCCCCTACGAGCAGTACTTC. Translated: CASSQDLAPYEQYF. Together with reference TRBV14 and TRBJ2-7, the CDR3 gives the full variable domain: EAGVTQFPSHSVIEKGQTVTLRCDPISGHDNLYWYRRVMGKEIKFLLHFVKESKQDESGMPNNRFLAERTGGTYSTLKVQPAELEDSGVYFCASSQDLAPYEQYFGPGTRLTVT.

There are a few counts of this clonotype. The rearrangement joins TRBV28 to TRBJ2-7; D is ambiguous. Germline CDR1 and CDR2: MDHEN and SYDVKM. The CDR3 extends over 14 amino acids. V was shortened by 3 bases and J by 4 bases, with 13 bases between the two germline ends. The CDR3 sequence is CASSLDVQRYEQYF. CDR3 nucleotides: TGTGCCAGCAGTTTGGACGTCCAGAGATACGAGCAGTACTTC.

The chain joins TRBV14 to TRBJ2-7; D is possibly TRBD1 or TRBD2 (5 bases each). Deletions cut 2 bases from V and 4 bases from J, with 21 bases between. The CDR3 sequence is 17 residues long. CDR1 and CDR2 (germline): SGHDN, FVKESK. CDR3 bases: TGTGCCAGCAGCCAAATTACGGGACGGGGATTAGGGTACGAGCAGTACTTC. Amino acids: CASSQITGRGLGYEQYF.

This clonotype was picked up many times. The gene calls are TRBV28 and TRBJ2-1; D perhaps matches TRBD2 (6 bases). The CDR3 has 12 amino acids. Germline CDR1 MDHEN, CDR2 SYDVKM. Between the trimmed V and J ends, which lost 7 bases and 10 bases, there was a span of 14 bases. CDR3 in DNA: TGTGCCAGCAAGAATACGGAGGGCGAGCAGTTCTTC. This translates into CASKNTEGEQFF. Supplemented by reference TRBV28 and TRBJ2-1, the full variable domain reads DVKVTQSSRYLVKRTGEKVFLECVQDMDHENMFWYRQDPGLGLRLIYFSYDVKMKEKGDIPEGYSVSREKKERFSLILESASTNQTSMYLCASKNTEGEQFFGPGTRLTVL.

Ten or more counts support this clonotype. The V gene is TRBV2, the J gene TRBJ2-1; a possible D gene is TRBD2 (5 bases). Germline CDR1 reads SNHLY; CDR2 reads FYNNEI. Trimming shortened V by 0 bases and J by 0 bases, and 12 bases separated the two germline ends. The CDR3 covers 17 residues. CDR3 protein: CASSEALRESSYNEQFF. DNA of the CDR3: TGTGCCAGCAGTGAAGCGCTTAGGGAGAGCTCCTACAATGAGCAGTTCTTC.

This clonotype was counted many times. The V gene is TRBV5-1, the J gene TRBJ2-7, with TRBD1 as a possible D gene (6 bases). The CDR3 has 14 residues. Between the trimmed V and J ends, which lost 2 bases and 2 bases, there was a span of 11 bases. The germline CDR1 and CDR2 sequences are SGHRS and YFSETQ. CDR3 loop: CASSFGQIAYEQYF. The DNA for the CDR3 is TGCGCCAGCAGCTTCGGACAGATAGCCTACGAGCAGTACTTC.

This clonotype was detected ten times or more. V gene TRBV18 combines with J gene TRBJ1-1; the D gene is possibly TRBD1 (5 bases). Germline V gene sequence: CDR1 KGHSH, CDR2 LQKENI. The CDR3 loop spans 14 amino acids. Between the trimmed V and J ends, which lost 3 bases and 6 bases, there was a span of 14 bases. CDR3 residues: CASSPSRGGAEAFF. The CDR3 coding sequence is TGTGCCAGCTCACCGTCCCGGGGGGGGGCTGAAGCTTTCTTT. Based on the CDR3 plus reference TRBV18 and TRBJ1-1, the full variable domain is NAGVMQNPRHLVRRRGQEARLRCSPMKGHSHVYWYRQLPEEGLKFMVYLQKENIIDESGMPKERFSAEFPKEGPSILRIQQVVRGDSAAYFCASSPSRGGAEAFFGQGTRLTVV.

This clonotype occurred a few times. The gene calls are TRBV28 and TRBJ2-3; 9 positions match TRBD2. CDR1 is MDHEN and CDR2 is SYDVKM in the germline V gene. CDR3 size: 15 residues. Trimming removed 5 bases from V and 1 base from J; junction bases left unmatched: 4. In DNA form, the CDR3 reads TGTGCCAGCAGTGTAGCGGGAGCGGGCACAGATACGCAGTATTTT. Translation gives CASSVAGAGTDTQYF.

The chain is built from TRBV11-3 and TRBJ2-2; tentatively, D is TRBD1 (5 bases). Per germline, CDR1 SGHNT and CDR2 YENEEA. V lost 5 bases and J 4 bases, leaving 11 bases between the germline ends. This CDR3 contains 14 residues. The CDR3: CASSAGHSTGELFF. The CDR3 coding sequence is TGTGCCAGCAGCGCTGGACACTCCACCGGGGAGCTGTTTTTT.

The chain links TRBV9 to TRBJ2-1; D is undetermined. The CDR3 is made up of 14 amino acids. CDR1 and CDR2 from the germline V gene are SGDLS and YYNGEE. V dropped 5 bases and J dropped 0 bases, with 9 bases sitting between them. CDR3 sequence reads: CASSFQSSYNEQFF. The CDR3 bases are TGTGCCAGCAGTTTCCAGAGCTCCTACAATGAGCAGTTCTTC.